This TCR beta chain comes out of a study of T cell responses to AZD1222 COVID-19 vaccine. The study, taken as a whole, reports: Breadth and depth of Spike-specific TCRs rose after two AZD1222 doses. All repertoire sampling was performed exclusively after the peak T cell response. Reportedly, nearly half of unique spike TCRs recognized epitopes outside B.1.351/B.1.1.7 mutations. There were vaccine-associated CD4 TCRs across spike, dominant at 160-218 and 743-854.

Method: immunoSEQ multiplex PCR; TCRdb's copy keeps in-frame clones and lacks some. The sample includes about 150,000 clones, approximately 90% of them seen just once. Comments on this clone: Its antigen is not known.

V lost 2 bases to trimming and J lost 7 bases, with 14 bases between them. The CDR3 runs 14 residues. Germline V gene sequence: CDR1 SNHLY, CDR2 FYNNEI. The sequencing here drew on peripheral blood, taken 28 days after the second AZD1222 dose. The chain has TRBV2 and TRBJ1-2; unclear D gene. This sequence was found in an adult who received the AZD1222 COVID-19 vaccine. The CDR3 loop reads CASSETGVGRGYTF. In DNA, the CDR3 is TGTGCCAGCAGTGAAACGGGAGTCGGACGTGGCTACACCTTC.